This T cell receptor (beta chain) derives from a study of OX40 agonist ivuxolimab in advanced cancers. The overall study: Ivuxolimab doses were 0.01, 0.1, 0.3, 1.5, 3 or 10 mg/kg every 2 weeks. Dose-escalation subjects each had hepatocellular carcinoma, melanoma, renal cell or head and neck cancer. From about 23 to 85 years was the age range, with a mean of around 57 years, and 65% to 90% were male. A history of anti-PD-1, anti-PD-L1 or anti-CTLA-4 therapy was acceptable, and about 40% had some.

There are 11 residues in the CDR3. Germline values: CDR1 DFQATT, CDR2 SNEGSKA (reference sequence). Trimming removed 0 bases at V and 4 bases at J, with 4 bases between. This clone has only a few counts. TCRdb keeps only in-frame clones here, not all; method: immunoSEQ multiplex PCR. This table holds tens of thousands of clones, 87% found once. The clonotype was recovered from an adult with an advanced solid tumor such as melanoma, head and neck, liver or kidney cancer. The material sequenced was CD4+ or CD8+ T cells sorted from blood, taken in a trial of the OX40 agonist ivuxolimab. V gene TRBV20-1 combines with J gene TRBJ2-7; D not certain. CDR3 coding DNA: TGCAGTGCTAGAGAAGGATACGAGCAGTACTTC. It is translated as CSAREGYEQYF.